This TCR beta chain originates from a study of blood T cell repertoires in COVID-19. Under the authors' procedure: Nucleated cell number was recorded as an estimate derived from reference gene primer amplification. Sequencing used immunoSEQ multiplex PCR; TCRdb keeps in-frame clones, though not all of them. The V and J calls and clone size are taken from that table; D and trimming were inferred from the DNA. The profile shows roughly 84,000 clones, just under 80% of them singletons. Seattle patients were enrolled during active infection and followed longitudinally. There are 16 residues in the CDR3. V was trimmed by 7 bases and J by 0 bases, leaving 15 bases between them. Germline values: CDR1 LNHDA, CDR2 SQIVND (reference sequence).

Material for sequencing was peripheral blood. This TCR was recovered from a man aged 55 to 70 with COVID-19, enrolled during active disease. V gene TRBV19 combines with J gene TRBJ2-2; possible D gene TRBD1, 5 bases. The CDR3 loop is CASTRVGRANTGELFF. The CDR3 nucleotides read TGTGCCAGTACCCGAGTGGGCAGGGCGAACACCGGGGAGCTGTTTTTT.